The 28 T cell receptor beta chains reported below all come from one sample, sequenced in a study of blood T cell repertoires in COVID-19. Repertoires were generated with immunoSEQ multiplex PCR, while TCRdb's copy carries only in-frame clones and drops some. The sample holds 180,000 or so clones, around 88% seen once. The sample comprised PBMCs or T cells enriched from blood (not recorded which). The receptors stem from a woman between 45 and 65 years old in a cohort exposed to, infected with or recovered from COVID-19 (not recorded which).

CDR3 DNA sequence: TGTGCCAGCAGCCCCAACACAGGGGGCCACACTGAAGCTTTCTTT. The encoded protein is CASSPNTGGHTEAFF. V usage is TRBV4-2 and J usage is TRBJ1-1; 9 positions match TRBD1. The junction had 6 bases not matched to a gene; V was cut back by 4 bases and J by 3 bases. The V gene's germline CDR1 is LGHNA and CDR2 YNFKEQ. The CDR3 is made up of 15 amino acids.

V and J are TRBV28 and TRBJ1-4, with TRBD1 as a possible D gene (5 bases). Germline-derived CDR1 and CDR2 are MDHEN and SYDVKM. CDR3 length: 13 residues. V was pared by 2 bases and J by 5 bases, with 6 bases between. The CDR3 region has the DNA TGTGCCAGCAGTTTAGGGGGGAATGAAAAACTGTTTTTT. Amino acid sequence: CASSLGGNEKLFF.

The chain uses TRBV5-1 and TRBJ2-5; TRBD2 might be the D (6 bases). This CDR3 has 15 residues. V shed 4 bases and J shed 2 bases, with 15 bases lying between them. CDR1 is SGHRS, CDR2 YFSETQ, per germline. Here the CDR3 reads CASSLSRGSQETQYF. CDR3 coding DNA: TGCGCCAGCAGCCTCAGTCGGGGGTCGCAAGAGACCCAGTACTTC.

V gene TRBV5-5 combines with J gene TRBJ1-5; tentative D call: TRBD1 (6 bases). CDR3 length: 16 amino acids. V dropped 2 bases and J dropped 2 bases, with 14 bases sitting between them. The V gene's germline CDR1 is SGHKS and CDR2 YYEKEE (reference sequence). The CDR3 loop reads CASSFSGDVGNQPQHF. CDR3 coding DNA: TGTGCCAGCAGCTTCTCAGGGGACGTAGGCAATCAGCCCCAGCATTTT. The full variable domain, its missing parts supplied by reference TRBV5-5 and TRBJ1-5, is DAGVTQSPTHLIKTRGQQVTLRCSPISGHKSVSWYQQVLGQGPQFIFQYYEKEERGRGNFPDRFSARQFPNYSSELNVNALLLGDSALYLCASSFSGDVGNQPQHFGDGTRLSIL.

This clone was recorded only once. The gene calls are TRBV28 and TRBJ1-3, with D possibly TRBD1 on 6 matching bases. V dropped 8 bases and J dropped 8 bases, with 7 bases sitting between them. The germline gives CDR1 MDHEN, CDR2 SYDVKM. This CDR3 region has 10 residues. CDR3 coding DNA: TGTGCCAGCGAGGGGGACACCATATATTTT. It encodes CASEGDTIYF.

The J gene is TRBJ2-3, the V gene TRBV28; possibly TRBD2 for D (6 bases). V lost 6 bases, J lost 5 bases, and 15 bases lay in between. The CDR3 length is 14 residues. The germline gives CDR1 MDHEN, CDR2 SYDVKM. DNA of the CDR3: TGTGCCAGCAGCTACCTCGGGGGAGGAGATACGCAGTATTTT. Residues: CASSYLGGGDTQYF.

The chain combines TRBV19 with TRBJ1-5, with D unclear. The V end was cut by 4 bases, the J end by 5 bases, with 6 bases between. Germline-derived CDR1 and CDR2 are LNHDA and SQIVND (reference sequence). The CDR3 length is 12 residues. This CDR3 reads CASSTLYQPQHF. The CDR3 nucleotides are TGTGCCAGTAGTACACTCTATCAGCCCCAGCATTTT.

Only a few counts were recorded for this clone. The V call is TRBV3-1 (or the pseudogene TRBV3-2), the J call TRBJ1-2, with 8 nucleotides matching TRBD1. The junction had 11 bases not matched to a gene; V was cut back by 6 bases and J by 8 bases. Looked up from germline, CDR1 is LGHDT and CDR2 is YNNKEL (reference sequence). The CDR3 is made up of 14 amino acids. The CDR3 DNA reads as TGTGCCAGCAGTCTCACGCAGGGGGCTAAGGGCTACACCTTC. This gives the protein CASSLTQGAKGYTF.

This sequence joins TRBV6-2 or TRBV6-3 and TRBJ1-3; D is perhaps TRBD1 (6 bases). Trimming shortened V by 2 bases and J by 0 bases, and 8 bases separated the two germline ends. The length of the CDR3 is 15 residues. Germline V gives CDR1 MNHEY, CDR2 SVGEGT. The chain's CDR3 is CASSYRTVSGNTIYF. DNA of the CDR3: TGTGCCAGCAGTTACCGGACAGTCTCTGGAAACACCATATATTTT.

The CDR3 sequence is CASSLGGGDTGELFF. The DNA of the CDR3 is TGCGCCAGCAGCTTGGGAGGGGGCGACACCGGGGAGCTGTTTTTT. The chain has TRBV5-1 and TRBJ2-2, with 7 bases fitting TRBD1. The germline V gene has CDR1 SGHRS and CDR2 YFSETQ. The CDR3 is 15 amino acids. The trim removed 0 bases at V and 3 bases at J, leaving 2 bases unmatched.

The V call is TRBV5-1, the J call TRBJ2-1; TRBD1 agrees at 7 bases. V was clipped by 2 bases and J by 5 bases; unmatched bases: 4. The CDR3 spans 14 residues. Germline assignment: CDR1 SGHRS and CDR2 YFSETQ. The CDR3 coding sequence is TGCGCCAGCAGCTTTTTACAGGGGAACAATGAGCAGTTCTTC. Amino acid sequence: CASSFLQGNNEQFF.

The genes are TRBV7-2 and TRBJ1-2; 9 bases are a match to TRBD1. Losses at the gene ends were 1 base for V and 2 bases for J; bases not matched to a gene: 2. Germline V gene lookup returns CDR1 SGHTA and CDR2 FQGNSA. CDR3 length equals 15 residues. CDR3: CASSLGGTGNYGYTF. DNA for the CDR3: TGTGCCAGCAGCTTAGGAGGGACAGGGAACTATGGCTACACCTTC.

Turning to this clone: Because the CDR3's place on the DNA is in doubt, the DNA is left out and the CDR3 is given as listed by TCRdb. This chain connects TRBV27 to TRBJ2-7; TRBD1 is the table's D call and was not checked against the DNA. Germline V gives CDR1 MNHEY, CDR2 SMNVEV (reference sequence). Both ends counted, the CDR3 spans 12 residues. CDR3 loop: CASSFLAGKQYF.

The gene calls are TRBV7-9 and TRBJ1-1, with TRBD1 as a possible D gene (5 bases). The CDR3 is made up of 15 amino acids. V was pared by 3 bases and J by 1 base, with 12 bases between. Germline CDR1 reads SEHNR; CDR2 reads FQNEAQ (reference sequence). CDR3 sequence reads: CASSLRGTENTEAFF. For the CDR3, the DNA is TGTGCCAGCAGCTTGCGCGGGACGGAGAACACTGAAGCTTTCTTT.

V gene TRBV5-4 combines with J gene TRBJ2-7; D gene unclear. CDR1 SGHNT and CDR2 YYREEE come from the germline V gene (reference sequence). The CDR3 contains 14 residues. V was shortened by 5 bases and J by 2 bases, with 14 bases between the two germline ends. DNA of the CDR3: TGTGCCAGCAGACCGCAGTCAACGACCTACGAGCAGTACTTC. It translates to CASRPQSTTYEQYF.

The rearrangement links TRBV6-5 to TRBJ1-3; maybe TRBD1 (5 bases). Germline assignment: CDR1 MNHEY and CDR2 SVGAGI. This CDR3 comprises 16 residues. Trimming removed 0 bases from V and 2 bases from J, with 11 bases in between. CDR3 residues: CASSYSPGPTGNTIYF. As DNA, the CDR3 is TGTGCCAGCAGTTACTCGCCAGGGCCAACTGGAAACACCATATATTTT.

The chain couples TRBV7-2 to TRBJ2-5, with a weak D call TRBD2 (6 bases). The CDR3 runs 15 residues. Germline CDR1 SGHTA, CDR2 FQGNSA. Trimming cost V 1 base and J 5 bases, with 14 bases left between them. The CDR3 protein is CASSLVSGTYETQYF. The CDR3 DNA sequence: TGTGCCAGCAGCTTAGTATCAGGGACTTACGAGACCCAGTACTTC.

The chain has TRBV9 and TRBJ2-5; D unclear. V dropped 4 bases and J dropped 4 bases, with 11 bases sitting between them. CDR1 and CDR2 from the germline V gene are SGDLS and YYNGEE. CDR3 size: 13 residues. The CDR3 loop is CASSPLSGETQYF. DNA of the CDR3: TGTGCCAGCAGCCCCCTAAGTGGAGAGACCCAGTACTTC. The entire variable domain, with the rest obtained from reference TRBV9 and TRBJ2-5, is as follows: DSGVTQTPKHLITATGQRVTLRCSPRSGDLSVYWYQQSLDQGLQFLIQYYNGEERAKGNILERFSAQQFPDLHSELNLSSLELGDSALYFCASSPLSGETQYFGPGTRLLVL.

In the case of this clone: The sample contains more than one DNA sequence encoding this CDR3. The chain uses TRBV7-3 and TRBJ2-1, with 7 bases that match TRBD1. Germline CDR1 reads SGHTA; CDR2 reads FQGTGA. The CDR3 covers 14 residues. The trim removed 3 bases at V and 1 base at J, leaving 0 bases unmatched. CDR3 coding DNA: TGTGCCAGCAGCTTGACAGGGTCCTACAATGAGCAGTTCTTC. Protein product: CASSLTGSYNEQFF.

V is TRBV5-6 and J is TRBJ1-5; TRBD1 is a possible D gene (6 bases). The V and J ends lost 1 base and 4 bases respectively, with 9 bases between them. The CDR3 runs 14 residues. The germline V gene encodes CDR1 SGHDT and CDR2 YYEEEE. The CDR3 nucleotides read TGTGCCAGCAGCTTGTTACAGGGTAATCAGCCCCAGCATTTT. Protein: CASSLLQGNQPQHF.

This rearrangement joins TRBV5-1 to TRBJ2-3; the D gene is possibly TRBD2 (5 bases). This CDR3 comprises 14 residues. Looked up from germline, CDR1 is SGHRS and CDR2 is YFSETQ. V was clipped by 0 bases and J by 3 bases, with 8 bases between them. This CDR3 is CASSLGPGTDTQYF. CDR3 DNA sequence: TGCGCCAGCAGCTTGGGTCCGGGGACAGATACGCAGTATTTT.

The chain links TRBV5-4 to TRBJ1-5, with 7 bases aligning to TRBD1. The CDR3 runs 14 residues. Per germline, CDR1 SGHNT and CDR2 YYREEE (reference sequence). V lost 2 bases, J lost 4 bases, and 3 bases stayed unmatched. In DNA, the CDR3 is TGTGCCAGCAGCTTAGGGACAGATAATCAGCCCCAGCATTTT. Its protein is CASSLGTDNQPQHF.

This clone was found once. The V call is TRBV3-1 (or the pseudogene TRBV3-2), the J call TRBJ1-5, with D unclear. The V and J ends lost 0 bases and 1 base respectively, with 7 bases between them. The germline gives CDR1 LGHDT, CDR2 YNNKEL (reference sequence). The CDR3 covers 15 residues. The chain's CDR3 is CASSQDLFSNQPQHF. The CDR3 region has the DNA TGTGCCAGCAGCCAAGATCTATTCAGCAATCAGCCCCAGCATTTT.

The gene calls are TRBV5-8 and TRBJ2-4; D might be TRBD2 (5 bases). Deletions cut 2 bases from V and 6 bases from J, with 12 bases between. Germline V gene lookup returns CDR1 SGHTS and CDR2 YDEGEE. The CDR3 sequence is 14 residues long. The CDR3 sequence is CASSLVGGRNIQYF. CDR3 bases: TGTGCCAGCAGCTTAGTGGGCGGGCGAAACATTCAGTACTTC.

The chain has TRBV3-1 (or the pseudogene TRBV3-2) and TRBJ1-5, with D perhaps TRBD1 (5 bases). CDR3 size: 14 residues. Trimming shortened V by 1 base and J by 5 bases, and 9 bases separated the two germline ends. CDR1 is LGHDT, CDR2 YNNKEL, per germline (reference sequence). The CDR3 here is CASSQGVGDQPQHF. The CDR3 region has the DNA TGTGCCAGCAGCCAAGGTGTAGGGGATCAGCCCCAGCATTTT.

The gene calls are TRBV5-1 and TRBJ1-4, with a tentative D call TRBD1 (5 bases). The CDR3 runs to 15 residues. The germline CDR1 and CDR2 sequences are SGHRS and YFSETQ. V lost 8 bases, J lost 2 bases, and 16 bases lay in between. Written as DNA, the CDR3 is TGCGCCAGTGTTAAAGGGGATCCCACTAATGAAAAACTGTTTTTT. Amino acids: CASVKGDPTNEKLFF.

As DNA, the CDR3 is TGTGCCAGCAGCTTAGGGACTAGCAACAATGAGCAGTTCTTC. It codes for CASSLGTSNNEQFF. The gene calls are TRBV7-9 and TRBJ2-1; 8 bases match TRBD2. Trimming cost V 1 base and J 5 bases; bases outside gene matches: 1. The CDR3 runs to 14 residues. CDR1 SEHNR and CDR2 FQNEAQ come from the germline V gene (reference sequence). Drawing the rest from reference TRBV7-9 and TRBJ2-1, the complete variable domain is DTGVSQNPRHKITKRGQNVTFRCDPISEHNRLYWYRQTLGQGPEFLTYFQNEAQLEKSRLLSDRFSAERPKGSFSTLEIQRTEQGDSAMYLCASSLGTSNNEQFFGPGTRLTVL.

The chain combines TRBV9 with TRBJ2-5; perhaps TRBD2 as D (6 bases). Trimming pared 4 bases from V and 5 bases from J, leaving 12 bases between. CDR3 size: 13 residues. Per germline, CDR1 SGDLS and CDR2 YYNGEE. Here the CDR3 reads CASSYGGEETQYF. The DNA of the CDR3 is TGTGCCAGCAGCTACGGGGGTGAGGAGACCCAGTACTTC.